This T cell receptor (beta chain) is drawn from a study of T-cell reconstitution after alpha-beta-depleted transplantation in children. Overall study results and limits: Two months or so post-transplant, alpha-beta T cells reportedly derived from several hundred expanded graft clones. At day 60, the high TCRbeta diversity found in some patients originated from recipient T cells and thymic progenitors that had survived. From newly produced T cells came most of the T-cell counts and diversity one year after transplant.

CDR3 length: 12 amino acids. Trimming left V 6 bases short and J 6 bases short, with 12 bases between. Construction of the TCRbeta library involved unique molecular identifiers. TCRdb re-derived calls from the PCR reads in MiXCR, one entry per CDR3 protein. The repertoire holds hundreds of thousands of distinct CDR3 sequences, with roughly a quarter as singletons. About this clonotype: The antigen is unknown.

The chain has TRBV12-3 or TRBV12-4 and TRBJ2-7, with D hard to call. This TCR was recovered from a girl aged 2 to 9 with Fanconi anemia, due to receive a stem cell transplant. The sequencing used PBMCs, collected before TCRalphabeta/CD19-depleted stem cell transplant. CDR3 in amino acids: CASSESWSEQYF. The CDR3 DNA reads as TGTGCCAGCAGCGAATCATGGAGCGAGCAGTACTTC.